This T cell receptor beta chain was profiled in a study of graft-versus-host responses after intestinal transplantation. For the study at large: Tacrolimus and steroids were given for two to three years to all recipients after anti-thymocyte globulin induction.

Sequencing was performed with immunoSEQ multiplex PCR; in TCRdb, only in-frame clones are kept and a portion is missing. The data contain 50,000 to 75,000 clones, 90% to 95% of them seen just once; the ten biggest clones take up about 1.7%. Findings of the study overall: Recipient marrow showed GvH clones, some seen first in ileum or blood.

With regard to this clone: Its antigen is not identified.

The receptor comes from a human donor who was the organ donor for an intestinal transplant. Sequenced here: unstimulated CD8+ T cells sorted from spleen or lymph node cells, sampled before transplant.

CDR3 loop: CASSLKVQRELIDTQYF. The CDR3 DNA reads TGTGCCAGCAGCTTAAAGGTCCAGCGGGAGTTGATAGATACGCAGTATTTT. The V gene is TRBV11-2, the J gene TRBJ2-3; 8 bases are a match to TRBD2. CDR1 is SGHAT and CDR2 is FQNNGV in the germline V gene. V trimming: 2 bases; J trimming: 5 bases; junction bases outside the gene matches: 12. The CDR3 spans 17 residues.